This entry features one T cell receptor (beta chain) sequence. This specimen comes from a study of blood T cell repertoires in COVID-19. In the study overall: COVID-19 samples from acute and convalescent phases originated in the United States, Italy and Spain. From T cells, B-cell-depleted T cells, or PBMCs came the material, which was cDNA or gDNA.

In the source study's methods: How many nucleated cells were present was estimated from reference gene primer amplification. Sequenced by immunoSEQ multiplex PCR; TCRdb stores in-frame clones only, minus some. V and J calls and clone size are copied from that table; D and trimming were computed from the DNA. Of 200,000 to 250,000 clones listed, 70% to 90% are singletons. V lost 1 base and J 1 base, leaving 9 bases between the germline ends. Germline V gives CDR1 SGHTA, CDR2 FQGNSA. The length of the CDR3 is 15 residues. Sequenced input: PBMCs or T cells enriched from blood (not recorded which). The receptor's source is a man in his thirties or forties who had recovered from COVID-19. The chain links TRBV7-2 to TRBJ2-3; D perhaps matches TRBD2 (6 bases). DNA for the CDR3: TGTGCCAGCAGCTTAGTAGCGGCGGGCACAGATACGCAGTATTTT. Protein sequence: CASSLVAAGTDTQYF.